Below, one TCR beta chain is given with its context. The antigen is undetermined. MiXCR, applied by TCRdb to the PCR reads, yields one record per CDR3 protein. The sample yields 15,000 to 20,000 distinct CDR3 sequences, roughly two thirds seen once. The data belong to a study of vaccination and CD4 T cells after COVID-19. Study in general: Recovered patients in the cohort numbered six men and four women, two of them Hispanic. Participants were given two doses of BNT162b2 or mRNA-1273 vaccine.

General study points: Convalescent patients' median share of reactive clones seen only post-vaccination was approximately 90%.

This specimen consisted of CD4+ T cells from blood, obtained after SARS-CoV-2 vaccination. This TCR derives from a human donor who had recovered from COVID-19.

The CDR3 is CSARDFRGGGGYTF. CDR3 bases: TGCAGTGCTAGAGATTTTCGGGGGGGCGGGGGCTACACCTTC. This chain links TRBV20-1 with TRBJ1-2; a weak D match, TRBD1 (6 bases). V gave up 0 bases and J gave up 8 bases, with 16 bases separating them. This CDR3 region has 14 residues. Germline CDR1 and CDR2: DFQATT and SNEGSKA (reference sequence).